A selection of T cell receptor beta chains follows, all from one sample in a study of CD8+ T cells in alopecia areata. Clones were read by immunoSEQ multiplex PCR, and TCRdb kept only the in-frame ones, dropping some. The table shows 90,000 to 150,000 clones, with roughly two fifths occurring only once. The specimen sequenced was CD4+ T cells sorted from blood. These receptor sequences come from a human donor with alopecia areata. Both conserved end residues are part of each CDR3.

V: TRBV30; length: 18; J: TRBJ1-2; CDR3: CAWSQTGTGRTGEGGYTF
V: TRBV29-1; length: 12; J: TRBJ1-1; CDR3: CSVVRGETEAFF
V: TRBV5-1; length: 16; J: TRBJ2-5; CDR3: CASSLSGTGAQETQYF
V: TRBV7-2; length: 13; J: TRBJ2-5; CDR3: CASSFATRETQYF
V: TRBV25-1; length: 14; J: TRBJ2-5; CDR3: CASSEGQALETQYF
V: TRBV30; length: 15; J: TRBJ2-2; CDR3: CAWVARGINTGELFF
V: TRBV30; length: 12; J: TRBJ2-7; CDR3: CAWSVSGVEQYF
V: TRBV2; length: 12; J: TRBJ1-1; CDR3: CATHRGGTEAFF
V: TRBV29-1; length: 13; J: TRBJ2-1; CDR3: CSVAVRQDNEQFF
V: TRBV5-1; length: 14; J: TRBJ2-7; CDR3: CASSLRTGTDEQYF
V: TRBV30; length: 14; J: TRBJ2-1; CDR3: CAWASGRFYNEQFF
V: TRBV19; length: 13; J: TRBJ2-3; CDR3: CASSVDLTDTQYF
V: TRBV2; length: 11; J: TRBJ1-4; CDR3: CASSERDRTFF
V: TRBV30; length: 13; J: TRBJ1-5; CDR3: CAWGAGGYQPQHF
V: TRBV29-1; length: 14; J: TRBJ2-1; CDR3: CSVRPGQGVNEQFF
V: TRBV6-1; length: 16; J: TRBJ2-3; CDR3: CASSGTGIRATDTQYF
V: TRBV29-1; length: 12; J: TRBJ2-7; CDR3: CSSRDRAYEQYF
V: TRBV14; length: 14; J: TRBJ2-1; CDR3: CASSQGTSGSLRFF
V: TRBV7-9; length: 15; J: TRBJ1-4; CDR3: CASTSINNPTEKLFF
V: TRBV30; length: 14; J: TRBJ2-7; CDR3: CAWSYTGGPNEQYF
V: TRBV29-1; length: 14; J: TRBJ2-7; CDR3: CSVHGLAGGREQYF
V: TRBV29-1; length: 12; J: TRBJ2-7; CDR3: CSVAGSSYEQYF
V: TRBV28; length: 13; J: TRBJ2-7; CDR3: CASRPGHLYEQYF
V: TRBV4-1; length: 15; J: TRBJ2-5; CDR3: CASSQDPGVQETQYF
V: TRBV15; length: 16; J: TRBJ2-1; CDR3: CATSRDKTGSYNEQFF
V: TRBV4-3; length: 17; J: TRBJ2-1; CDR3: CASSQGWGGHFNNEQFF
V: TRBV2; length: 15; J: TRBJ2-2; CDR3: CASSLGLAGVGELFF